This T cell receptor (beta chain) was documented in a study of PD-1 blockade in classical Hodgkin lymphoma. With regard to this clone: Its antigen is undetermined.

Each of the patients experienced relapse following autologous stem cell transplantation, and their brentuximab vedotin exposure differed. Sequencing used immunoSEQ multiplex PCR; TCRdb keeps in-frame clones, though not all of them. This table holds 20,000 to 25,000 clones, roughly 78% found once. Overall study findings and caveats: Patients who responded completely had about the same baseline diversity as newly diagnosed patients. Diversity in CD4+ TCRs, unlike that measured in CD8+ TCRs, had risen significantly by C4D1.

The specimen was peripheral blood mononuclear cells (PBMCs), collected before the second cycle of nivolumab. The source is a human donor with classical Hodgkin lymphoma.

In DNA, the CDR3 is TGTGCCATCGGCCTATCCCCAGATACGCAGTATTTT. Encoded protein: CAIGLSPDTQYF. The chain combines TRBV10-3 with TRBJ2-3; D is unclear. Germline values: CDR1 ENHRY, CDR2 SYGVKD. This CDR3 has 12 residues. V dropped 8 bases and J dropped 4 bases, with 10 bases sitting between them.